This T cell receptor beta chain was captured by sequencing in a study of blood T cells in healthy people across ages. General study points: More naive CD4+ cells and higher diversity marked long-lived donors relative to aged donors. Observed TCR beta diversity showed a strong correlation with the percentage of naive T cells as measured by flow cytometry.

The germline V gene encodes CDR1 MNHEY and CDR2 SMNVEV (reference sequence). The V end was cut by 2 bases, the J end by 2 bases, with 12 bases between. The CDR3 contains 15 residues. The use of a sample-barcoded 5' primer and a J-beta primer mix characterized a second PCR of roughly 6 to 11 cycles. TCRdb re-analysed the 5' RACE reads in MiXCR, keeping a single row per CDR3 protein. The data show about 1,500,000 distinct CDR3 sequences, roughly 40% seen once. The total RNA that was extracted per sample amounted to at least 5 micrograms. Remarks on this clonotype: What it binds is not known.

The chain combines TRBV27 with TRBJ1-2, with D hard to call. The sample taken for sequencing was blood. The clonotype was recovered from a woman under 30 in good health. The CDR3 reads CASSLVAGSNYGYTF. CDR3 in DNA: TGTGCCAGCAGTTTAGTTGCGGGATCCAACTATGGCTACACCTTC.